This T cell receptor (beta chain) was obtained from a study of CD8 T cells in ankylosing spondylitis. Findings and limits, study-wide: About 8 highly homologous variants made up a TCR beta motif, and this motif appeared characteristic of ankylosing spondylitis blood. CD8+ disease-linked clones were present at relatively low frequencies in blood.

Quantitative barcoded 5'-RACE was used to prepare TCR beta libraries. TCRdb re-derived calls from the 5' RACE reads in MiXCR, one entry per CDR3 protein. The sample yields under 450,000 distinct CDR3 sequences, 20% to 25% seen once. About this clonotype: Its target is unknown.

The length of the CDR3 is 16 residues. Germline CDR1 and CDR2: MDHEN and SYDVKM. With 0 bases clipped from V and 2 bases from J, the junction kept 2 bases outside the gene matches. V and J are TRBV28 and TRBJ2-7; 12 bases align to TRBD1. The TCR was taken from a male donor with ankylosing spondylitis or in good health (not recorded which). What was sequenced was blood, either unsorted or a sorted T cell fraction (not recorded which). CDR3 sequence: CASSLWGTGGAYEQYF. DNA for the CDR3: TGTGCCAGCAGTTTATGGGGGACAGGGGGCGCCTACGAGCAGTACTTC.